Included here is one TCR beta chain sequence, with context. This entry comes from a study of control samples from healthy donors and cancer patients. Method: immunoSEQ multiplex PCR; TCRdb's copy keeps in-frame clones and lacks some. The sample contains about 190,000 clones, roughly nine tenths of which appear only once. CDR1 MGHRA and CDR2 YSYEKL come from the germline V gene. Trimming stripped 4 bases from V and 5 bases from J, with 16 bases between. The CDR3 extends over 15 amino acids. The clonotype originates from a man aged 30 to 39 in good health. Source material: blood. The genes are TRBV4-1 and TRBJ2-3; D is perhaps TRBD1 or TRBD2 (6 bases each). CDR3 in DNA: TGCGCCAGCAGCCTCCAGATGGGGGGCGAAGATACGCAGTATTTT. Translated: CASSLQMGGEDTQYF.